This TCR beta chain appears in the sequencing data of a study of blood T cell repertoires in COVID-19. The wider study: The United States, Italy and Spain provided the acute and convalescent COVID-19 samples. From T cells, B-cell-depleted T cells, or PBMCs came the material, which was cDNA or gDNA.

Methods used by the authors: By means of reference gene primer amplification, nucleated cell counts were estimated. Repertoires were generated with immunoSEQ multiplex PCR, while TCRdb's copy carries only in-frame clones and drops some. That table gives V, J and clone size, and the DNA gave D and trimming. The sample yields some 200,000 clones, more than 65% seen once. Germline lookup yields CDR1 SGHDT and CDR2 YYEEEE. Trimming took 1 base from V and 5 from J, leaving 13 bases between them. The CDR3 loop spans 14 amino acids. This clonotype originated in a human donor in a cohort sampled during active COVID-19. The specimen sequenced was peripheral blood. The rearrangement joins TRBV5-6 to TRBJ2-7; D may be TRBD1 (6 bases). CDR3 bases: TGTGCCAGCAGCTTGAACCAGGGGCTCCACGAGCAGTACTTC. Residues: CASSLNQGLHEQYF.